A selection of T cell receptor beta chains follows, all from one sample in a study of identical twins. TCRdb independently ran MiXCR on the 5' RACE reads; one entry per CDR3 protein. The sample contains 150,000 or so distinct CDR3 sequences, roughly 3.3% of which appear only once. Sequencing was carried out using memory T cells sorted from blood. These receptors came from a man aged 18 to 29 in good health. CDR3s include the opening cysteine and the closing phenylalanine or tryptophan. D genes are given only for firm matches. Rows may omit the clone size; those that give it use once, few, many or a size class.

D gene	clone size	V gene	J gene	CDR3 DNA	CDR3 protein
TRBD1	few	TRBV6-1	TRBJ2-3	TGTGCCAGCAGTCCCCGGGACAGCTACGATCTTACGCAGTATTTT	CASSPRDSYDLTQYF
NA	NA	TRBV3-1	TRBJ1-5	TGTGCCAGCAGCCAAAGCAGGGATCAGGGCAATCAGCCCCAGCATTTT	CASSQSRDQGNQPQHF
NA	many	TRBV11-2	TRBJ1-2	TGTGCCAGCAGCTCTGGCAGCCCCTATGGCTACACCTTC	CASSSGSPYGYTF
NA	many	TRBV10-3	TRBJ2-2	TGTGCCATCAAGGCGAACACCGGGGAGCTGTTTTTT	CAIKANTGELFF
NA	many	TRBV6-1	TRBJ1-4	TGTGCCAGCAAGATGGGATTTGCTAATGAAAAACTGTTTTTT	CASKMGFANEKLFF
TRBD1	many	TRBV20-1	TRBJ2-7	TGCAGTGCTGCCCGACAGGGGGTGAACGAGCAGTACTTC	CSAARQGVNEQYF
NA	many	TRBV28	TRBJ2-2	TGTGCCAGCAGTTTATGGACGAACGCCGGGGAGCTGTTTTTT	CASSLWTNAGELFF
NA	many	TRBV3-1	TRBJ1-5	TGTGCCAGCAGCCAATTCCTGGATCAGCCCCAGCATTTT	CASSQFLDQPQHF
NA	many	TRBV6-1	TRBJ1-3	TGTGCCAGCAGCCTCGCTGACCTGGTAAACACCATATATTTT	CASSLADLVNTIYF
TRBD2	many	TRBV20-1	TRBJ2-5	TGCAGTGCTAGAGATGTTCTAGCGGGAGCCCAGTACTTC	CSARDVLAGAQYF
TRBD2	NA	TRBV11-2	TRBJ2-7	TGTGCCAGCAGCCGACTAGCGGGGCCCTACGAGCAGTACTTC	CASSRLAGPYEQYF
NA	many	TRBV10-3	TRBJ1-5	TGTGCCGCGACCGGGGGTGGCAATCAGCCCCAGCATTTT	CAATGGGNQPQHF
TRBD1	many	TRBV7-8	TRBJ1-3	TGTGCCAGCAGCCGGTTTTCACAGGGGCCGGCAGGAAACACCATATATTTT	CASSRFSQGPAGNTIYF
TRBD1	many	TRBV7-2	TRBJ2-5	TGTGCCAGCAGCATTGGGACAGGGGAGACCCAGTACTTC	CASSIGTGETQYF
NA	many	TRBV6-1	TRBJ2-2	TGTGCCTCCAGTCCTCGGGCGGTCACCGGGGAGCTGTTTTTT	CASSPRAVTGELFF
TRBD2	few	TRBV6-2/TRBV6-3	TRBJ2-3	TGTGCCAGCACCCTTGCGGGGGCAGATACGCAGTATTTT	CASTLAGADTQYF
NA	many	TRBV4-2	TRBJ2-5	TGTGCCAGCAGCCGATGGAGCCAAGAGACCCAGTACTTC	CASSRWSQETQYF
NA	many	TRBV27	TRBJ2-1	TGTGCCAGCAGTTTCGTCGGGAGTAATAATGAGCAGTTCTTC	CASSFVGSNNEQFF
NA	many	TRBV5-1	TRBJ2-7	TGCGCCAGCAGCTTTGGGCCGGGAAGCTCCTACGAGCAGTACTTC	CASSFGPGSSYEQYF
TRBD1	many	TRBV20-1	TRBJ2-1	TGCAGTGCTAGAAACTTCCAGACAGGGCTCTACAATGAGCAGTTCTTC	CSARNFQTGLYNEQFF
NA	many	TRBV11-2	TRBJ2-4	TGTGCCAGCAGCGCAGTGCGTAGGAGGGACATTCAGTACTTC	CASSAVRRRDIQYF
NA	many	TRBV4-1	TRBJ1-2	TGCGCCAGCAGCCAGCGAGGCGAGATCTTCTATGGCTACACCTTC	CASSQRGEIFYGYTF
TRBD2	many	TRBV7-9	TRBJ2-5	TGTGCCAGCAGCTTAGCGAAGGCTAGCGGGAGGGATGCGACCCAGTACTTC	CASSLAKASGRDATQYF
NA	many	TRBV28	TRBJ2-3	TGTGCCAATGAGGATTCTAGCACAGATACGCAGTATTTT	CANEDSSTDTQYF
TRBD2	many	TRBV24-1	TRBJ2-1	TGTGCCACGTTACTAGCGTGCTACAATGAGCAGTTCTTC	CATLLACYNEQFF
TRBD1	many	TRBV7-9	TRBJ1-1	TGTGCCAGCAGCAGGGACAGGGGAAACACTGAAGCTTTCTTT	CASSRDRGNTEAFF
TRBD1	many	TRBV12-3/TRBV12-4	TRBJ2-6	TGTGCCAGCAGTCCGACAGGGTCTGGGGCCAACGTCCTGACTTTC	CASSPTGSGANVLTF
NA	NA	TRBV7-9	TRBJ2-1	TGTGCCAGCGACCCTGGGACTTTCAAAAATTACAATGAGCAGTTCTTC	CASDPGTFKNYNEQFF
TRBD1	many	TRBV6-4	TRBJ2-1	TGTGCCAGCAGTGACTCGGACGGGACAGCCTACAATGAGCAGTTCTTC	CASSDSDGTAYNEQFF
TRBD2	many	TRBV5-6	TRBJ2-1	TGTGCCAGCAGCCCGCGTCTAGCGGGAGGGCCGCATGAGCAGTTCTTC	CASSPRLAGGPHEQFF
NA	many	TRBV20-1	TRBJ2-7	TGCAGTGCGGGACGGACTGTGCAGTACTTC	CSAGRTVQYF
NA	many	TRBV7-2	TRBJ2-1	TGTGCCAGCGAGAGTTACAATGAGCAGTTCTTC	CASESYNEQFF
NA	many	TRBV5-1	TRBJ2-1	TGCGCCAGCAGCTTGGACTACCTCCAGTTCTTC	CASSLDYLQFF
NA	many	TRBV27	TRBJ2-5	TGTGCCAGCAGATCGACCGCAGCAATACAAGAGACCCAGTACTTC	CASRSTAAIQETQYF
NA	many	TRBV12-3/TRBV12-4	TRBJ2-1	TGTGCCAGCAGTTTCAGGACCTACAATGAGCAGTTCTTC	CASSFRTYNEQFF
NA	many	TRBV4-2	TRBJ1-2	TGTGCCAGCAGCCAGGATAATACAGGGCCCTATGGCTACACCTTC	CASSQDNTGPYGYTF
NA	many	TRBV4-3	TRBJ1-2	TGCGCCAGCAGCCAAGTTGGTCGTAGCTATGGCTACACCTTC	CASSQVGRSYGYTF
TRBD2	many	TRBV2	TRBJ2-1	TGTGCCAGCGGTTGGGAAGCGGGAGTATCCTACAATGAGCAGTTCTTC	CASGWEAGVSYNEQFF
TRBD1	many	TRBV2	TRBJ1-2	TGTGCCAGCACCCCTGACAGGGATGTTGGCTACACCTTC	CASTPDRDVGYTF
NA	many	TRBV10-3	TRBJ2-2	TGTGCCACCAACAAGGGGTTGACCGGGGAGCTGTTTTTT	CATNKGLTGELFF
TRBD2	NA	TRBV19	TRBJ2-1	TGTGCCAGCAAACCTCTAGCGGGAGGGTCCTATGAGCAGTTCTTC	CASKPLAGGSYEQFF
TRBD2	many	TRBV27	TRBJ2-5	TGTGCCAGCAGTTTGAGGGAGGGGGAGACCCAGTACTTC	CASSLREGETQYF
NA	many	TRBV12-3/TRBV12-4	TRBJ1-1	TGTGCCAGCAGTCGCCTTGGTGAGTTCTATGTCGGAGCTTTCTTT	CASSRLGEFYVGAFF
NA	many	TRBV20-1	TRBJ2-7	TGCAGTGCCCAGGGACTGGGGTTCTCTGAGCAGTACTTC	CSAQGLGFSEQYF
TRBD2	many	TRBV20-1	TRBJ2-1	TGCAGTGCTAGTGGTGGACTAGCGGGCGCCCGGTCCTCCGAGCAGTTCTTC	CSASGGLAGARSSEQFF
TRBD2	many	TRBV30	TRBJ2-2	TGTGCCTGGACAGGTTCTAGCGGGAAGGCCGGGGAGCTGTTTTTT	CAWTGSSGKAGELFF
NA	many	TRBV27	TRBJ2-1	TGTGCCACTTATAGAAGGGGGATATACAATGAGCAGTTCTTC	CATYRRGIYNEQFF
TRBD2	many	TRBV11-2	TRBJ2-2	TGTGCCAGCAGCTTATTTGGGACTAGCGTTTCCGGGGAGCTGTTTTTT	CASSLFGTSVSGELFF
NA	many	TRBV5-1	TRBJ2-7	TGCGCCAGCAGCTCGGACAGCCATTACTACGAGCAGTACTTC	CASSSDSHYYEQYF
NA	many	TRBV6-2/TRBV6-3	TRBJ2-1	TGTGCCAGCAGCCCAGCGGAGACCTACTACAATGAGCAGTTCTTC	CASSPAETYYNEQFF
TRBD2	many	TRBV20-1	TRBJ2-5	TGCAGTGCCACCGGGACTAGCGGGAGGAGGGCCCAAGAGACCCAGTACTTC	CSATGTSGRRAQETQYF
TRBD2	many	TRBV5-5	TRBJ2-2	TGTGCCAGCAGCTTGCGACTAGCGGGAGCCCCGAGCACCGGGGAGCTGTTTTTT	CASSLRLAGAPSTGELFF
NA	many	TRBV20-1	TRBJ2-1	TGCAGTTCCCTCGGGTTGGGCAACTTGTATGAGCAGTTCTTC	CSSLGLGNLYEQFF
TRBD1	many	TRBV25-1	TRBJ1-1	TGTGCCAGCAGTGCCTGGACAGGGAAGGCCTCTGAAGCTTTCTTT	CASSAWTGKASEAFF